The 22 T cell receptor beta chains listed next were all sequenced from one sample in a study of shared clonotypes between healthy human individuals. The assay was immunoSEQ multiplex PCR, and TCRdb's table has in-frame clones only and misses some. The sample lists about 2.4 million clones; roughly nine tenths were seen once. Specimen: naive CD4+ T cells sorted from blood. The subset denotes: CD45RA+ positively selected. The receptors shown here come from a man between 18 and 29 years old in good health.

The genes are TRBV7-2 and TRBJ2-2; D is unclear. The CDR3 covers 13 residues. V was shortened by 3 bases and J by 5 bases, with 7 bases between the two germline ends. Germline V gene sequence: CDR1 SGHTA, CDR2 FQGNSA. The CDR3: CASSFDVTGELFF. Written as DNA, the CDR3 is TGTGCCAGCAGCTTTGACGTGACCGGGGAGCTGTTTTTT. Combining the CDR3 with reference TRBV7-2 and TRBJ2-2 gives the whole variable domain GAGVSQSPSNKVTEKGKDVELRCDPISGHTALYWYRQSLGQGLEFLIYFQGNSAPDKSGLPSDRFSAERTGGSVSTLTIQRTQQEDSAVYLCASSFDVTGELFFGEGSRLTVL.

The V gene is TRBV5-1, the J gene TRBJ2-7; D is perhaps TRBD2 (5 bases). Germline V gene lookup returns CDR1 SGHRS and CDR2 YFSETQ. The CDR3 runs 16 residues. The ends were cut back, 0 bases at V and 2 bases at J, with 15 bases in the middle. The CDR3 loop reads CASSLGSRDGAYEQYF. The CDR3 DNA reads TGCGCCAGCAGCTTGGGGTCCCGGGATGGGGCCTACGAGCAGTACTTC.

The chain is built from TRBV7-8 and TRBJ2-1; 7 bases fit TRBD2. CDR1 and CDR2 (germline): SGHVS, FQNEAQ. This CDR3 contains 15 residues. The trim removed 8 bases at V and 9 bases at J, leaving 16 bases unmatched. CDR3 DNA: TGTGCCAGCCGAATGCTATTGAGCGGGGTCCGTGAGCAGTTCTTC. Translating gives CASRMLLSGVREQFF.

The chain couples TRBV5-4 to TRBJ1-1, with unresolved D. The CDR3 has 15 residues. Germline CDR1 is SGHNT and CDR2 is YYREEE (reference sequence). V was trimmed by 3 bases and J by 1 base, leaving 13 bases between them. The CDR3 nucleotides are TGTGCCAGCAGCTCGAAGAGGGAGACGAACACTGAAGCTTTCTTT. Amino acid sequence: CASSSKRETNTEAFF.

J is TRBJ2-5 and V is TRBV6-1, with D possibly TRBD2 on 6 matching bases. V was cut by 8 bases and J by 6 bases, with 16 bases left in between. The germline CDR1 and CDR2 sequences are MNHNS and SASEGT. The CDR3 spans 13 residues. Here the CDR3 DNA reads TGTGCCAGCGCGAAGGAGGGAGGCAAGACCCAGTACTTC. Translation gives CASAKEGGKTQYF.

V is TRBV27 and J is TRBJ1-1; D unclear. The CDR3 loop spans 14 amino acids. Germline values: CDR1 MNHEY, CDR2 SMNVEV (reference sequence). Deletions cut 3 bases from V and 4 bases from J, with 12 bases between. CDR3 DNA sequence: TGTGCCAGCAGTTTCCGAGGTATCGGCACTGAAGCTTTCTTT. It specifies CASSFRGIGTEAFF.

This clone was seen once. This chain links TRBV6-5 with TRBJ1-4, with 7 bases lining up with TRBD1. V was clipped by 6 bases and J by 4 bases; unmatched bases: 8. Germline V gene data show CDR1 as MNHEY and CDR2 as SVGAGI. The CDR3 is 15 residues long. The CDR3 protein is CASRSEGALNEKLFF. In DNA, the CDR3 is TGTGCCAGCAGGAGTGAGGGGGCACTTAATGAAAAACTGTTTTTT.

DNA of the CDR3: TGCGCCAGCAGCTTGCCACCCTCGGGACAGGGGAAGTCCTACAATGAGCAGTTCTTC. Its translation: CASSLPPSGQGKSYNEQFF. The chain has TRBV5-1 and TRBJ2-1, with 10 positions matching TRBD1. There are 19 residues in the CDR3. V was pared by 1 base and J by 1 base, with 11 bases of the junction left unmatched. CDR1 and CDR2 from the germline V gene are SGHRS and YFSETQ.

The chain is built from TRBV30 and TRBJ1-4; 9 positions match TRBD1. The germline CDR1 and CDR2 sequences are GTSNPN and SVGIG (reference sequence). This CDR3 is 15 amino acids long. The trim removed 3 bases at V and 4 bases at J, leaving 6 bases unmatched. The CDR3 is CAWRNKDRGNEKLFF. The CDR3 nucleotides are TGTGCCTGGAGAAATAAGGACAGGGGTAATGAAAAACTGTTTTTT.

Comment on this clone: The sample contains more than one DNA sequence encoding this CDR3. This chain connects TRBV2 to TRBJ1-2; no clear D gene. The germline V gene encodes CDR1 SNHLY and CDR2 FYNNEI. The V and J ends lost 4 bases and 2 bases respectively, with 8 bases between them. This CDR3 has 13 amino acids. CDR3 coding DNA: TGTGCCAGCAGTGCGCAGGCCAACTATGGCTACACCTTC. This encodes CASSAQANYGYTF.

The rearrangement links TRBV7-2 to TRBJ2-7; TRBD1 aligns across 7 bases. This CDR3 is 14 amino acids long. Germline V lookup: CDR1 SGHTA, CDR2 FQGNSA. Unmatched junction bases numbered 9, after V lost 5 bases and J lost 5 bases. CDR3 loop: CASSPGSTGNEQYF. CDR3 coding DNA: TGTGCCAGCAGCCCCGGATCGACAGGGAACGAGCAGTACTTC.

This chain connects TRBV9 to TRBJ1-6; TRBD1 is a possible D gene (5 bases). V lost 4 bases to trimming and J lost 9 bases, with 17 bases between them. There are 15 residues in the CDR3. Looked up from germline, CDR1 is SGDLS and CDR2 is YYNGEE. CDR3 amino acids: CASSPGGVGSSPLHF. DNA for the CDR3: TGTGCCAGCAGCCCGGGGGGGGTCGGCAGTTCACCCCTCCACTTT.

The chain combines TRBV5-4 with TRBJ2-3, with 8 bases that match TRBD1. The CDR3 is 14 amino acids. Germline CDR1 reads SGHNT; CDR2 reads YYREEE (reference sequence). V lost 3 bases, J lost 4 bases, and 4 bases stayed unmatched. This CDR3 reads CASSSQQGADTQYF. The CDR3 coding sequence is TGTGCCAGCAGCTCGCAACAGGGGGCAGATACGCAGTATTTT.

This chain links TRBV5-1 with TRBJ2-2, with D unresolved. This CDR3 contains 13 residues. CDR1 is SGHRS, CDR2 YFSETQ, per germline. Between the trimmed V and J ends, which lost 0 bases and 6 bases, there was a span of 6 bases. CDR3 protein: CASSLESAGELFF. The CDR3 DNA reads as TGCGCCAGCAGCTTGGAGTCGGCCGGGGAGCTGTTTTTT.

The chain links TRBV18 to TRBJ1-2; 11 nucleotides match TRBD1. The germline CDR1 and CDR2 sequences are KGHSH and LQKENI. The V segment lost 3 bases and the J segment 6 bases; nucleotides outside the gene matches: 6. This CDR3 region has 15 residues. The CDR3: CASSPDRTGGDGYTF. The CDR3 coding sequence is TGTGCCAGCTCACCTGACCGGACAGGGGGCGATGGCTACACCTTC.

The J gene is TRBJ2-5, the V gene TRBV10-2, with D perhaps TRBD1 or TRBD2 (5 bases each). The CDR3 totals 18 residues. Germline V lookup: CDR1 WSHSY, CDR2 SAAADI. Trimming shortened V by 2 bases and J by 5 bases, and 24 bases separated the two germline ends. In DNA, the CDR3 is TGCGCCAGCAGTGAGATCCTGGGACGGACTCAACCAGGGGAGACCCAGTACTTC. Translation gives CASSEILGRTQPGETQYF.

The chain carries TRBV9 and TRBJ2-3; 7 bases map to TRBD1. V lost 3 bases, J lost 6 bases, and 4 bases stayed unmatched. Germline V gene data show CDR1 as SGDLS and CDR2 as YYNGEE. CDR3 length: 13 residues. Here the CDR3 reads CASSDSRGDTQYF. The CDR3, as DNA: TGTGCCAGCAGCGATAGCAGGGGGGATACGCAGTATTTT.

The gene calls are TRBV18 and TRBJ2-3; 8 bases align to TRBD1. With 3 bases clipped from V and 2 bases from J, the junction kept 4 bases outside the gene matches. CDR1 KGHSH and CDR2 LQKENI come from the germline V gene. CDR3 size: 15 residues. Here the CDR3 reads CASSPGQGTTDTQYF. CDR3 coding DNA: TGTGCCAGCTCACCTGGACAGGGAACCACAGATACGCAGTATTTT. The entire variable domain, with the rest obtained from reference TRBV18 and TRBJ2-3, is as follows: NAGVMQNPRHLVRRRGQEARLRCSPMKGHSHVYWYRQLPEEGLKFMVYLQKENIIDESGMPKERFSAEFPKEGPSILRIQQVVRGDSAAYFCASSPGQGTTDTQYFGPGTRLTVL.

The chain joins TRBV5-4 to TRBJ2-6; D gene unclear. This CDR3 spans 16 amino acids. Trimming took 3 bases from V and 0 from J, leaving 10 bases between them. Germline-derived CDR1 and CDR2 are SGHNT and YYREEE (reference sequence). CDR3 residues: CASSSGSNSGANVLTF. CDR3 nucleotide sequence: TGTGCCAGCAGCTCCGGGTCCAACTCTGGGGCCAACGTCCTGACTTTC.

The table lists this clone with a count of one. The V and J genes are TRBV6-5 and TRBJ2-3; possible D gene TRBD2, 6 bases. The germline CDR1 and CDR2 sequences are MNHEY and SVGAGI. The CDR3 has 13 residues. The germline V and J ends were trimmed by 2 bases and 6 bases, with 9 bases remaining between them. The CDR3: CASSYDSGDTQYF. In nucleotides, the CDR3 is TGTGCCAGCAGTTACGATAGCGGCGATACGCAGTATTTT.

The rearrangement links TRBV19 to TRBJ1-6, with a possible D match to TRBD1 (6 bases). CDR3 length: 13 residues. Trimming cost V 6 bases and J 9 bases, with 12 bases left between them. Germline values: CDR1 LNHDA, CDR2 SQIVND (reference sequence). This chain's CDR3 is CASRGSQGSPLHF. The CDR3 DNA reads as TGTGCCAGTAGAGGCTCACAGGGTTCACCCCTCCACTTT.

CDR3 DNA: TGTGCCAGCTCTCTCCCGAGCTCGGGGGAGCTGTTTTTT. Translation: CASSLPSSGELFF. This chain joins TRBV18 and TRBJ2-2; no firm D call. Germline V lookup: CDR1 KGHSH, CDR2 LQKENI. CDR3 length: 13 residues. The V gene lost 6 bases and the J gene lost 8 bases, with 13 bases spanning the gap.